This TCR beta chain was profiled in a study of patients and donors after allogeneic stem cell transplantation. Each CDR3 protein gets one entry after TCRdb re-called the RT-PCR reads with MiXCR. The table records more than 150,000 distinct CDR3 sequences, around two fifths of them present only once. Trimming took off 0 bases at V and 1 base at J, with 12 bases between the two ends. This CDR3 comprises 16 residues. Germline V CDR1 and CDR2: MNHEY, SVGAGI. This clonotype was recorded a few times. The J gene is TRBJ1-1, the V gene TRBV6-5; the D gene is possibly TRBD1 (5 bases). This TCR came from a human donor who was either an allogeneic HSCT recipient or a stem cell or donor lymphocyte infusion donor (not recorded which). It is not recorded whose cells these are; they may come from a transplant donor. Material: blood, either unsorted or a sorted T cell fraction (not recorded which). The CDR3 reads CASSYSSGVRNTEAFF. CDR3 DNA sequence: TGTGCCAGCAGTTACTCTTCGGGGGTACGGAACACTGAAGCTTTCTTT.